The entry below gives a single T cell receptor (beta chain) sequence along with its context. No antigen is known for it. Produced via immunoSEQ multiplex PCR; TCRdb's table is partial and in-frame only. Among over 50,000 clones listed, roughly four fifths were seen once. These data originate in a study of T cell responses to AZD1222 COVID-19 vaccine. Study observations and caveats: Spike-specific TCRs gained breadth and depth after people received two AZD1222 doses.

This TCR was sampled from an adult who received the AZD1222 COVID-19 vaccine. Here the sequenced sample was peripheral blood, taken 28 days after the second AZD1222 dose.

The CDR3 is CASSSPTGEGEKLFF. CDR3 sequence (DNA): TGTGCCAGCAGCTCTCCGACAGGGGAAGGGGAAAAACTGTTTTTT. The chain carries TRBV5-6 and TRBJ1-4; 8 bases agree with TRBD1. J lost 8 bases, V lost 3 bases, and 9 bases had no gene match. The length of the CDR3 is 15 residues. The germline V gene encodes CDR1 SGHDT and CDR2 YYEEEE.